This TCR beta chain was profiled in a study of T-cell memory formation after mild COVID-19. The overall study: Each donor largely had its own TCR clusters.

V was cut by 1 base and J by 8 bases, with 11 bases left in between. The CDR3 runs 13 residues. Study-level findings and limits: Clones shrinking between day 15 and 85 showed a balanced CD4/CD8 split, and those that grew later tilted toward CD4+.

This clonotype has just a few counts. Antigen specificity is unknown. TCRdb redid the calling of the 5' RACE reads with MiXCR, one entry per CDR3 protein. The repertoire includes about 110,000 distinct CDR3 sequences, around 17% of them detected once, and less than 6% sits in the top ten. This chain links TRBV12-3 or TRBV12-4 with TRBJ1-2; no reliable D call. The sequencing input was PBMCs or a T cell subset sorted from them (not recorded which). The receptor was isolated from a man aged 18 to 35 who had mild COVID-19 (a few samples of this study predate the infection). Cell type and time point are not known. The chain's CDR3 is CASSLVVVGGYTF. CDR3 coding DNA: TGTGCCAGCAGTTTAGTCGTGGTCGGGGGCTACACCTTC.